These T cell receptor beta chains were read from a single sample in a study of T cell responses to AZD1222 COVID-19 vaccine. Produced via immunoSEQ multiplex PCR; TCRdb's table is partial and in-frame only. This table holds under 150,000 clones, roughly nine tenths found once. The material was peripheral blood, obtained 28 days after the second AZD1222 dose. These TCRs come from an adult who received the AZD1222 COVID-19 vaccine. The CDR3 runs from the conserved cysteine through the conserved F or W. The D gene is left open where the match is weak. Rows may omit the clone size; those that give it use once, few, many or a size class.

DNA: TGCGCCAGCAGCCACGGACAGGGGATGGGAGGCTACACCTTC
CDR3: CASSHGQGMGGYTF
J: TRBJ1-2
D: TRBD1
size: -
length: 14
V: TRBV4-3

DNA: TGTGCCAGCAGCCAGGGGGGCGCCAACAGCAATGAGCAGTTCTTC
CDR3: CASSQGGANSNEQFF
J: TRBJ2-1
D: -
size: -
length: 15
V: TRBV3-1/TRBV3-2

DNA: TGTGCCAGCAGCTACCCGACAGGGCTCAATCAGCCCCAGCATTTT
CDR3: CASSYPTGLNQPQHF
J: TRBJ1-5
D: TRBD1
size: -
length: 15
V: TRBV28

DNA: TGTGCCAGCAGCGCGGACAGGGGGTCTCAGCCCCAGCATTTT
CDR3: CASSADRGSQPQHF
J: TRBJ1-5
D: TRBD1
size: -
length: 14
V: TRBV6-5

DNA: TGTGCCAGCAGCTGGCTAGCGGACTCCTACAATGAGCAGTTCTTC
CDR3: CASSWLADSYNEQFF
J: TRBJ2-1
D: TRBD2
size: -
length: 15
V: TRBV5-6

DNA: TGTGCCAGCAGCAAGTCCTCCACAGATACGCAGTATTTT
CDR3: CASSKSSTDTQYF
J: TRBJ2-3
D: -
size: -
length: 13
V: TRBV7-3

DNA: TGTGCCAGCAGTTATGTTACCCCAATTTGGTCTAGCTACACCTTC
CDR3: CASSYVTPIWSSYTF
J: TRBJ1-2
D: -
size: -
length: 15
V: TRBV6-5

DNA: TGCAGCGCTGGGGAGGGGGATATTTATGGCTACACCTTC
CDR3: CSAGEGDIYGYTF
J: TRBJ1-2
D: -
size: -
length: 13
V: TRBV29-1

DNA: TGTGCCAGCAGGCAAGCTACAGGGGTTTCGTCCCGGGCTTTCTTT
CDR3: CASRQATGVSSRAFF
J: TRBJ1-1
D: TRBD1
size: -
length: 15
V: TRBV28

DNA: TGTGCCACCAGTGAGGGCAGGGCTTGGGCCGGGCCCGGGGAGCTGTTTTTT
CDR3: CATSEGRAWAGPGELFF
J: TRBJ2-2
D: -
size: -
length: 17
V: TRBV24-1

DNA: TGTGCCAGCAGCACTGGACAGGGGGGCATTCAGTACTTC
CDR3: CASSTGQGGIQYF
J: TRBJ2-4
D: TRBD1
size: -
length: 13
V: TRBV7-9

DNA: TGTGCCAGCAGTTACGGAGGTGGCGAGACCCAGTACTTC
CDR3: CASSYGGGETQYF
J: TRBJ2-5
D: -
size: -
length: 13
V: TRBV6-6

DNA: TGTGCCAGCAGTTTGAACAGGGCCCGTGATCAGCCCCAGCATTTT
CDR3: CASSLNRARDQPQHF
J: TRBJ1-5
D: -
size: few
length: 15
V: TRBV6-6

DNA: TGTGCCAGTAGCGGACATACTGGAAACACCATATATTTT
CDR3: CASSGHTGNTIYF
J: TRBJ1-3
D: -
size: once
length: 13
V: TRBV19

DNA: TGTGCCTGGAGTGATTTAGATACGCAGTATTTT
CDR3: CAWSDLDTQYF
J: TRBJ2-3
D: -
size: -
length: 11
V: TRBV30

DNA: TGTGCCAGTAGTAGTAAGCAGGGGGCGCAGACCGGGGAGCTGTTTTTT
CDR3: CASSSKQGAQTGELFF
J: TRBJ2-2
D: TRBD1
size: -
length: 16
V: TRBV19

DNA: TGTGCCAGCAGCCAAGAGGCTACACAGATGGGGCCCCAGCATTTT
CDR3: CASSQEATQMGPQHF
J: TRBJ1-5
D: -
size: -
length: 15
V: TRBV6-5

DNA: TGTGCCAGCAGTGAGGGGGTGCGGACTGAAGCTTTCTTT
CDR3: CASSEGVRTEAFF
J: TRBJ1-1
D: -
size: -
length: 13
V: TRBV6-1

DNA: TGTGCCAGCAATCCGGGAGGACTCGCCTATGGCTACACCTTC
CDR3: CASNPGGLAYGYTF
J: TRBJ1-2
D: -
size: -
length: 14
V: TRBV28

DNA: TGCGCCAGCAGCGAAGGCGAGGGGGCGTACGAGCAGTACTTC
CDR3: CASSEGEGAYEQYF
J: TRBJ2-7
D: TRBD1
size: -
length: 14
V: TRBV4-1

DNA: TGTGCCAGCAGTTACTCTGGGGCCAACGTCCTGACTTTC
CDR3: CASSYSGANVLTF
J: TRBJ2-6
D: -
size: -
length: 13
V: TRBV28

DNA: TGTGCCAGCAGCCTACAGGTCCTCGGAAAGATATATTTT
CDR3: CASSLQVLGKIYF
J: TRBJ1-3
D: -
size: -
length: 13
V: TRBV4-2

DNA: TGTGCCAGCAGTCGGGGGCAGTATGGCTACACCTTC
CDR3: CASSRGQYGYTF
J: TRBJ1-2
D: -
size: -
length: 12
V: TRBV7-2

DNA: TGTGCCAGCAGCCAAGTGGTCACAGATACGCAGTATTTT
CDR3: CASSQVVTDTQYF
J: TRBJ2-3
D: -
size: -
length: 13
V: TRBV3-1/TRBV3-2

DNA: TGTGCCAGCTCCTTAACCGGGACAGGGAATGAAAAACTGTTTTTT
CDR3: CASSLTGTGNEKLFF
J: TRBJ1-4
D: TRBD1
size: -
length: 15
V: TRBV18

DNA: TGTGCCAGCAGCCAATACACCACAGATACGCAGTATTTT
CDR3: CASSQYTTDTQYF
J: TRBJ2-3
D: -
size: -
length: 13
V: TRBV6-2/TRBV6-3

DNA: TGTGCCAGCAGTTTTGAGTCTGGAAACACCATATATTTT
CDR3: CASSFESGNTIYF
J: TRBJ1-3
D: -
size: -
length: 13
V: TRBV12-3/TRBV12-4

DNA: TGTGCCAGCAGCCAATTGACGTGGGAAAATGAAAAACTGTTTTTT
CDR3: CASSQLTWENEKLFF
J: TRBJ1-4
D: -
size: -
length: 15
V: TRBV3-1/TRBV3-2

DNA: TGTGCCAGCAGGAAACCCGCTAACTATGGCTACACCTTC
CDR3: CASRKPANYGYTF
J: TRBJ1-2
D: -
size: -
length: 13
V: TRBV6-5

DNA: TGTGCCAGCACTTTCGGGACAGGGGGCATCCAGTGGACTGAAGCTTTCTTT
CDR3: CASTFGTGGIQWTEAFF
J: TRBJ1-1
D: TRBD1
size: -
length: 17
V: TRBV7-8

DNA: TGTGCCAGCAGTGCAGGGACTAGCGGCTACGAGCAGTACTTC
CDR3: CASSAGTSGYEQYF
J: TRBJ2-7
D: TRBD2
size: -
length: 14
V: TRBV28

DNA: TGTGCCAGCAGCCATGGGACAGGGGTGTTCCAAGAGACCCAGTACTTC
CDR3: CASSHGTGVFQETQYF
J: TRBJ2-5
D: TRBD1
size: -
length: 16
V: TRBV14

DNA: TGCGCCAGCAGCTCGGGACAGGGGAATCAGCCCCAGCATTTT
CDR3: CASSSGQGNQPQHF
J: TRBJ1-5
D: TRBD1
size: -
length: 14
V: TRBV5-1

DNA: TGTGCCAGTAGTATGCAGGGAGCGAACTATGGCTACACCTTC
CDR3: CASSMQGANYGYTF
J: TRBJ1-2
D: -
size: -
length: 14
V: TRBV19

DNA: TGTGCCAGCAGTCCTCCCCAAGATAGGCCCCAGCATTTT
CDR3: CASSPPQDRPQHF
J: TRBJ1-5
D: -
size: -
length: 13
V: TRBV28

DNA: TGTGCCACCAGCAGAGGAACCGGGACAGGGGTCTCCTACAATGAGCAGTTCTTC
CDR3: CATSRGTGTGVSYNEQFF
J: TRBJ2-1
D: TRBD1
size: -
length: 18
V: TRBV15

DNA: TGCGCCAGCAGTGACCCGGCGGGCGTTTACAATGAGCAGTTCTTC
CDR3: CASSDPAGVYNEQFF
J: TRBJ2-1
D: -
size: -
length: 15
V: TRBV10-2

DNA: TGTGCCAGCAGGTCCACACGGGTCGCTGAAGCTTTCTTT
CDR3: CASRSTRVAEAFF
J: TRBJ1-1
D: -
size: -
length: 13
V: TRBV3-1/TRBV3-2

DNA: TGTGCCAGCAGCTCGGGGAGCGGGAGGGCGGACGGGGAGCTGTTTTTT
CDR3: CASSSGSGRADGELFF
J: TRBJ2-2
D: TRBD2
size: -
length: 16
V: TRBV5-4

DNA: TGTGCCAGCAGCCAAGATCTTGCCGGGACAGGGGGCACTGAAGCTTTCTTT
CDR3: CASSQDLAGTGGTEAFF
J: TRBJ1-1
D: TRBD1
size: -
length: 17
V: TRBV3-1/TRBV3-2

DNA: TGCGCCAGCAGCTCCGGGACGTACCCGACCGGGGAGCTGTTTTTT
CDR3: CASSSGTYPTGELFF
J: TRBJ2-2
D: -
size: -
length: 15
V: TRBV5-1

DNA: TGTGCCAGCAGCTCCCTAGACAGCCAAGAGACCCAGTACTTC
CDR3: CASSSLDSQETQYF
J: TRBJ2-5
D: -
size: -
length: 14
V: TRBV7-2

DNA: TGTGCCAGCAGCCCAGGGCCCGGGGTCGGCATTCAGTACTTC
CDR3: CASSPGPGVGIQYF
J: TRBJ2-4
D: -
size: -
length: 14
V: TRBV14

DNA: TGTGCCAGCTCACCCCAGGGAAACACTGAAGCTTTCTTT
CDR3: CASSPQGNTEAFF
J: TRBJ1-1
D: -
size: -
length: 13
V: TRBV18